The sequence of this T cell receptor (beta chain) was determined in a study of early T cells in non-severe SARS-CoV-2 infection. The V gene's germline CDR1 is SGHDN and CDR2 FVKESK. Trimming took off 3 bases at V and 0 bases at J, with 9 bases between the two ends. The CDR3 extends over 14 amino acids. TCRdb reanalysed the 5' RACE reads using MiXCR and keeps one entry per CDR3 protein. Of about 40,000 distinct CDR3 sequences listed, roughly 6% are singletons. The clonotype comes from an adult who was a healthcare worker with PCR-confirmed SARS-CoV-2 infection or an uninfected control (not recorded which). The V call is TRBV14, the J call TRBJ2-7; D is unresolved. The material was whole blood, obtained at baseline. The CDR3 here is CASSHGPYSYEQYF. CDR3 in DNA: TGTGCCAGCAGCCACGGGCCTTACTCCTACGAGCAGTACTTC.